This T cell receptor beta chain was captured in a study of cytomegalovirus exposure and HLA in healthy donors. The wider study: When 398 donors were genotyped, about 80% of them were found to fall in the Caucasian-associated ancestry cluster. Findings of the study overall: Follow-up analysis seemed to connect common viral pathogens with several of the most significant clusters identified. In a later analysis, at a false discovery rate of 0.05, some 17,000 TCR beta sequences were associated with HLA alleles. Upon later analysis, TCR association rates were observed to vary by HLA locus, being highest for DRB1 and lowest for HLA-C.

Germline loops: CDR1 SEHNR, CDR2 FQNEAQ (reference sequence). The V end lost 1 base, the J end lost 9 bases, and 6 bases lay between the germline ends. This CDR3 has 12 amino acids. The PCR made use of 60 Vbeta and 13 Jbeta primers. Method: immunoSEQ multiplex PCR; TCRdb's copy keeps in-frame clones and lacks some. The sample holds roughly 100,000 clones, just over 70% seen once. Worth noting for this clone: Its target is not known.

The V gene is TRBV7-9, the J gene TRBJ2-2, with D hard to call. The sequenced sample consisted of PBMCs. The sequence was obtained from a boy aged 5-17 years in good health and CMV-seronegative. The CDR3 coding sequence is TGTGCCAGCAGCTTAGGTCCGTGGGAGCTGTTTTTT. It translates to CASSLGPWELFF.